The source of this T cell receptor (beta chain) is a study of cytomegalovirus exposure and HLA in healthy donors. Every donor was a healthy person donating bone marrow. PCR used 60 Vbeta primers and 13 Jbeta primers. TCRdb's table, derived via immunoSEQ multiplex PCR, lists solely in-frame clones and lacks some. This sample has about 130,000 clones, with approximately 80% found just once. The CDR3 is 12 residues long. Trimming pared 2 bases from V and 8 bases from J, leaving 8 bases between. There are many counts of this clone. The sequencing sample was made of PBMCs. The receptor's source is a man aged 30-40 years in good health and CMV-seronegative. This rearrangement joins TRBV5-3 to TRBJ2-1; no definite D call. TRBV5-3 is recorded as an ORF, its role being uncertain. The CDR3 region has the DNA TGTGCCAGAAGCTTCGGGTTCGATGAGCAGTTCTTC. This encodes CARSFGFDEQFF.